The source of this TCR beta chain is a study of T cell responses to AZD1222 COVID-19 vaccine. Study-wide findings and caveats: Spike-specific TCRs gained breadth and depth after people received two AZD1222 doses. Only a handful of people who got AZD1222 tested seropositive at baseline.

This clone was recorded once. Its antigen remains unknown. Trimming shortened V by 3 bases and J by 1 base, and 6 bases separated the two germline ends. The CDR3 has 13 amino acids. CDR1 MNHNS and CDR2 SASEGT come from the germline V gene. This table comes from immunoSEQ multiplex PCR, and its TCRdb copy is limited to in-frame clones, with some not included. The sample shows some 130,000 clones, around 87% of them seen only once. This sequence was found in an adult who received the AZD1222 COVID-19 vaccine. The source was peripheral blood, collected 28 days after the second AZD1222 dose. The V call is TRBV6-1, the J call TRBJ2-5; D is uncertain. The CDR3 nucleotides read TGTGCCAGCAGTGAGATGGCCCAAGAGACCCAGTACTTC. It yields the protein CASSEMAQETQYF.